This T cell receptor (beta chain) was profiled in a study of T cells in localized non-small cell lung cancer. Germline CDR1 reads SGHDT; CDR2 reads YYEEEE. Trimming removed 3 bases at V and 4 bases at J, with 10 bases between. This CDR3 is 14 amino acids long. Study results and caveats: Higher T cell density in the blood was associated with longer overall survival, whereas higher adjacent-lung clonality associated with shorter survival. Tumor showed lower T cell clonality than uninvolved adjacent lung, where it was highest.

On this clone: Its antigen remains unknown.

Profiled with immunoSEQ multiplex PCR; TCRdb holds only in-frame clones, not every one. This sample carries some 15,000 clones, around 90% of them seen once, and the ten largest clones take more than 0.95%. The source was peripheral blood mononuclear cells, collected before any cancer treatment. The rearrangement links TRBV5-6 to TRBJ2-2, with D tentatively TRBD2 (5 bases). The origin of this receptor is a woman aged 35-70 years with stage III lung adenocarcinoma. The CDR3 spells CASSSGVRTGELFF. CDR3 bases: TGTGCCAGCAGCTCCGGGGTACGCACCGGGGAGCTGTTTTTT.